One sample yielded the 25 T cell receptor beta chains listed below, sequenced in a study of CD8+CD57+ T cells in acquired aplastic anemia. Patients selected for sequencing had displayed CD8+CD57+ cell expansion by flow cytometry. Genomic DNA acted as the template from which TCR beta VDJ combination and CDR3 sequence profiling were carried out. From the reads, TCRdb called clonotypes with MiXCR, one entry per CDR3 protein. Among about 180,000 distinct CDR3 sequences listed, 50% to 65% were seen once. Sequenced sample: sorted CD4+, CD8+, or CD8+CD57+ T cells (not recorded which) from PBMCs. The receptor set was obtained from a human donor with aplastic anemia.

Note on this clonotype: Mismatch with germline at one junction end may stem from a read error. The chain employs TRBV11-2 and TRBJ2-7; D is unclear. Germline V CDR1 and CDR2: SGHAT, FQNNGV. This CDR3 is 14 amino acids long. CDR3: CASSLEGNLVEQYF. DNA for the CDR3: TGCGCCAGCAGCTTGGAAGGGAATTTGGTCGAGCAGTACTTC.

The count of this clonotype is one. This chain links TRBV7-9 with TRBJ2-2; D could derive from TRBD1 or TRBD2 (6 bases each). Between the trimmed V and J ends, which lost 6 bases and 7 bases, there was a span of 18 bases. This CDR3 is built from 15 residues. Germline V gene lookup returns CDR1 SEHNR and CDR2 FQNEAQ (reference sequence). The CDR3 sequence: CASSGPGALGGELFF. CDR3 nucleotides: TGTGCCAGCAGTGGCCCGGGGGCCCTCGGCGGGGAGCTGTTTTTT.

The sample holds a few counts of this clonotype. The chain uses TRBV24-1 and TRBJ2-2, with D unresolved. Germline CDR1 and CDR2: KGHDR and SFDVKD. Deletions cut 1 base from V and 0 bases from J, with 17 bases between. This CDR3 has 19 amino acids. As DNA, the CDR3 is TGTGCCACCAGTGATTTCCCGACCTGGGCGGACGCGAACACCGGGGAGCTGTTTTTT. This gives the protein CATSDFPTWADANTGELFF.

CDR3: CASSGEDLAGAGWYEQYF. In DNA form, the CDR3 reads TGTGCCAGCAGCGGAGAGGACCTAGCGGGGGCAGGGTGGTACGAGCAGTACTTC. This chain joins TRBV9 and TRBJ2-7; 10 bases fit TRBD2. CDR3 length: 18 residues. J lost 4 bases, V lost 3 bases, and 16 bases had no gene match. The germline V gene has CDR1 SGDLS and CDR2 YYNGEE. Full variable domain (rest looked up from reference TRBV9 and TRBJ2-7): DSGVTQTPKHLITATGQRVTLRCSPRSGDLSVYWYQQSLDQGLQFLIQYYNGEERAKGNILERFSAQQFPDLHSELNLSSLELGDSALYFCASSGEDLAGAGWYEQYFGPGTRLTVT.

This clonotype was picked up one time. CDR3 protein: CASGSGEGKNIQYF. For the CDR3, the DNA is TGTGCTAGTGGTTCCGGGGAGGGCAAAAACATTCAGTACTTC. The chain couples TRBV12-5 to TRBJ2-4; 7 bases map to TRBD2. Germline lookup yields CDR1 LGHNT and CDR2 FRNRAP. The CDR3 is 14 residues long. V was clipped by 4 bases and J by 3 bases; unmatched bases: 3.

This clonotype appeared many times. The V call is TRBV7-3, the J call TRBJ2-1; D is ambiguous. The germline gives CDR1 SGHTA, CDR2 FQGTGA. V lost 5 bases and J lost 6, with 11 bases in between. The length of the CDR3 is 13 residues. DNA for the CDR3: TGTGCCAGCAGCCCCGTTCCGGGCAATGAGCAGTTCTTC. This gives the protein CASSPVPGNEQFF.

The chain combines TRBV4-2 with TRBJ2-7, with D unclear. The germline V gene encodes CDR1 LGHNA and CDR2 YNFKEQ. V was trimmed by 4 bases and J by 5 bases, leaving 12 bases between them. This CDR3 spans 13 amino acids. The DNA of the CDR3 is TGTGCCAGCAGCCCAGCCGGAAAAGACGAGCAGTACTTC. This sequence encodes CASSPAGKDEQYF.

The rearrangement uses TRBV27 and TRBJ1-5; TRBD1 matches at 7 bases. CDR1 is MNHEY and CDR2 is SMNVEV in the germline V gene (reference sequence). With V trimmed by 6 bases and J by 9 bases, 11 bases remained unmatched. The CDR3 extends over 14 amino acids. The CDR3 is CASRQGSLSVPQHF. The CDR3 DNA is TGTGCCAGCAGACAGGGGTCCCTATCCGTGCCCCAGCATTTT.

The chain joins TRBV24-1 to TRBJ2-7; D gene uncertain. Trimming shortened V by 5 bases and J by 6 bases, and 16 bases separated the two germline ends. This CDR3 is 14 amino acids long. Germline CDR1 and CDR2: KGHDR and SFDVKD. CDR3 DNA: TGTGCCACCAGTGCGTCGCTCCGGGCAGCCGAGCAGTACTTC. Encoded protein: CATSASLRAAEQYF.

This clonotype was counted many times. The V gene is TRBV20-1, the J gene TRBJ1-5; possible D gene TRBD1, 5 bases. The V end was cut by 1 base, the J end by 4 bases, with 11 bases between. The V gene's germline CDR1 is DFQATT and CDR2 SNEGSKA (reference sequence). CDR3 length: 14 amino acids. Here the CDR3 reads CSARVIGDNQPQHF. CDR3 nucleotides: TGCAGTGCTAGAGTTATAGGGGATAATCAGCCCCAGCATTTT.

This chain joins TRBV7-2 and TRBJ1-6, with 8 bases identical to TRBD1. Germline V gene lookup returns CDR1 SGHTA and CDR2 FQGNSA. This CDR3 contains 14 residues. Trimming took 3 bases from V and 9 from J; bases not matched to a gene: 4. CDR3 sequence: CASSLGQARSPLHF. Here the CDR3 DNA reads TGTGCCAGCAGCTTGGGACAGGCCCGTTCACCCCTCCACTTT.

This CDR3 is CASSEGHLGDQPQHF. DNA of the CDR3: TGTGCCAGCAGCGAAGGACACCTAGGGGATCAGCCCCAGCATTTT. The V gene is TRBV9, the J gene TRBJ1-5; weak D call: TRBD1 (5 bases). The V end was cut by 3 bases, the J end by 5 bases, with 15 bases between. The germline V gene encodes CDR1 SGDLS and CDR2 YYNGEE. This CDR3 has 15 residues.

This clonotype occurred many times. The V gene is TRBV5-1, the J gene TRBJ2-7; 15 nucleotides match TRBD2. V trimming: 1 base; J trimming: 6 bases; junction bases outside the gene matches: 14. CDR1 is SGHRS and CDR2 is YFSETQ in the germline V gene. The CDR3 sequence is 19 residues long. The CDR3 sequence is CASSLRTSGGELAFREQYF. The CDR3 DNA reads TGCGCCAGCAGCTTGAGGACTAGCGGGGGGGAGTTAGCCTTCCGCGAGCAGTACTTC. Together with reference TRBV5-1 and TRBJ2-7, the CDR3 gives the full variable domain: KAGVTQTPRYLIKTRGQQVTLSCSPISGHRSVSWYQQTPGQGLQFLFEYFSETQRNKGNFPGRFSGRQFSNSRSEMNVSTLELGDSALYLCASSLRTSGGELAFREQYFGPGTRLTVT.

To note about this clonotype: This may stem from a read error, because a much larger clone lies one nucleotide away. The conserved phenylalanine or tryptophan is not found at the CDR3 terminus, so this likely reflects a read error. This CDR3 reads CASSATPGDWSTDTQYS. The CDR3 DNA sequence: TGTGCCAGCAGTGCAACCCCCGGGGATTGGAGCACAGATACGCAGTATTCT. The chain couples TRBV12-3 or TRBV12-4 to TRBJ2-3; possibly TRBD2 for D (5 bases). The CDR3 is 17 amino acids. V was clipped by 5 bases and J by 0 bases, with 18 bases between them.

This clonotype was picked up many times. The gene calls are TRBV12-3 or TRBV12-4 and TRBJ1-5; 8 bases match TRBD1. This CDR3 spans 16 amino acids. The V gene end was trimmed by 2 bases and the J gene end by 6 bases; junction bases not matched to a gene: 9. The CDR3 DNA sequence: TGTGCCAGCAGTTTACCGGGACAGGACGGAACTCAGCCCCAGCATTTT. The encoded protein is CASSLPGQDGTQPQHF.

Details on this clonotype: The junction shows a germline mismatch at one end, possibly a read error. The CDR3 nucleotides read TGTGCCATCAGTGAAGGGCAAGCTAATACGCAGTATTTT. Translated: CAISEGQANTQYF. V and J are TRBV6-1 and TRBJ2-3; the D is unclear. This CDR3 is built from 13 residues. From germline, CDR1 is MNHNS and CDR2 SASEGT.

Here the CDR3 reads CSARDVNTEAFF. In DNA, the CDR3 is TGCAGTGCTAGGGACGTGAACACTGAAGCTTTCTTT. This rearrangement joins TRBV20-1 to TRBJ1-1; D unresolved. CDR3 length: 12 amino acids. CDR1 and CDR2 (germline): DFQATT, SNEGSKA (reference sequence). Trimming took 3 bases from V and 0 from J, leaving 5 bases between them.

This chain's CDR3 is CASVGSPYEQYF. The CDR3 nucleotides are TGTGCCAGCGTTGGCAGTCCCTACGAGCAGTACTTC. The chain employs TRBV12-3 or TRBV12-4 and TRBJ2-7; no definite D call. CDR3 length: 12 residues. Deletions cut 8 bases from V and 2 bases from J, with 10 bases between.

The rearrangement uses TRBV2 and TRBJ2-5, with D unresolved. V was clipped by 4 bases and J by 1 base, with 10 bases between them. There are 14 residues in the CDR3. CDR1 is SNHLY, CDR2 FYNNEI, per germline. The CDR3 DNA follows: TGTGCCAGCAGTGGTTTCAGGAGCCAAGAGACCCAGTACTTC. Residues: CASSGFRSQETQYF.

The sample holds many counts of this clonotype. The rearrangement links TRBV27 to TRBJ2-7; 9 bases fit TRBD1. V shed 5 bases, J shed 5 bases, and the junction held 13 bases outside the gene matches. This CDR3 region has 16 residues. Germline lookup yields CDR1 MNHEY and CDR2 SMNVEV (reference sequence). In DNA form, the CDR3 reads TGTGCCAGCAGTCCCTACGCTGACAGGGGGATCGACGAGCAGTACTTC. Translated: CASSPYADRGIDEQYF.

With respect to this clonotype: The germline gene is not matched at one end of the junction; a read error may be the cause. V gene TRBV29-1 combines with J gene TRBJ2-1, with 8 bases lining up with TRBD2. Germline assignment: CDR1 SQVTM and CDR2 ANQGSEA. The CDR3 has 13 amino acids. Here the CDR3 reads CSVVYSGGNEQSF. The CDR3 DNA follows: TGCAGCGTTGTTTACTCGGGGGGGAATGAGCAGTCCTTC.

Here the CDR3 reads CASSSQTGAENSPLHF. CDR3 nucleotide sequence: TGTGCCAGCAGCTCCCAGACAGGGGCGGAGAATTCACCCCTCCACTTT. The V call is TRBV7-9, the J call TRBJ1-6; 8 bases are a match to TRBD1. Trimming took 4 bases from V and 7 from J; bases not matched to a gene: 9. The CDR3 is 16 amino acids. Germline CDR1 is SEHNR and CDR2 is FQNEAQ (reference sequence).

V usage is TRBV10-1 and J usage is TRBJ1-2, with TRBD1 matching over 10 bases. This CDR3 is 16 amino acids long. The J segment lost 4 bases and the V segment lost 3 bases, leaving 8 bases of the junction unmatched. CDR1 is WNHNN and CDR2 is SYGVQD in the germline V gene (reference sequence). The CDR3 region is CASSDKWGQGLYGYTF. CDR3 bases: TGCGCCAGCAGTGATAAGTGGGGACAGGGGCTCTATGGCTACACCTTC.

This clonotype has at least ten counts. The CDR3 region is CASSISGVVSPLHF. The CDR3 nucleotides read TGTGCCAGTAGTATCAGCGGAGTCGTGTCACCCCTCCACTTT. The genes are TRBV19 and TRBJ1-6; D gene uncertain. The CDR3 runs to 14 residues. Trimming removed 3 bases at V and 10 bases at J, with 13 bases between. CDR1 LNHDA and CDR2 SQIVND come from the germline V gene (reference sequence).

The chain joins TRBV10-1 to TRBJ1-1; D ambiguous. CDR1 is WNHNN and CDR2 is SYGVQD in the germline V gene (reference sequence). The CDR3 length is 14 residues. The ends were cut back, 4 bases at V and 2 bases at J, with 11 bases in the middle. This CDR3 reads CASSVEGRNTEAFF. CDR3 coding DNA: TGCGCCAGCAGTGTGGAGGGCCGTAACACTGAAGCTTTCTTT.